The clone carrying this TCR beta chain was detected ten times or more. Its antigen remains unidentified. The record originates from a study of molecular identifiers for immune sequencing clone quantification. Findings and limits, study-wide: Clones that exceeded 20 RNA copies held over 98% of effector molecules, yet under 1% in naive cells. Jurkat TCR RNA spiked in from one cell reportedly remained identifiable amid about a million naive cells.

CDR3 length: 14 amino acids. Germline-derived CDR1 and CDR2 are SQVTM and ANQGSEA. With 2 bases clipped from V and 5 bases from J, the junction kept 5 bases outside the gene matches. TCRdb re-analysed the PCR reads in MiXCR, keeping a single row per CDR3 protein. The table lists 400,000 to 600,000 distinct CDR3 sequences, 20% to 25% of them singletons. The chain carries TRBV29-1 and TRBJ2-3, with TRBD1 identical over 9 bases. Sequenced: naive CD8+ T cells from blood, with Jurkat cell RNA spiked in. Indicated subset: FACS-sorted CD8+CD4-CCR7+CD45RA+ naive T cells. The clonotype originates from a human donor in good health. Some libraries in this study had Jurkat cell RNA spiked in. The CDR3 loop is CSVETGGSGDTQYF. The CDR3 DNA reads TGCAGCGTTGAAACAGGGGGCTCAGGAGATACGCAGTATTTT.